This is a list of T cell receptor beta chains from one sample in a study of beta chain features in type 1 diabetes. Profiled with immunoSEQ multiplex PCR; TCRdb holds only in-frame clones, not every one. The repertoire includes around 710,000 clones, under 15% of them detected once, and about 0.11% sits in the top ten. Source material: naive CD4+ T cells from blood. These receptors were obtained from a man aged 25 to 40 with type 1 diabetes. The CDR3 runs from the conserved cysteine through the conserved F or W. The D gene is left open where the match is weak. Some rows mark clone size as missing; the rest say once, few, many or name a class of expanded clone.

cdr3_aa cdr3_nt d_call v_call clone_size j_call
CASSPTSADTQYF TGCGCCAGCAGTCCTACTAGTGCAGATACGCAGTATTTT NA TRBV23-1 few TRBJ2-3
CASIGGGREKLFF TGTGCCAGCATCGGCGGGGGCCGTGAAAAACTGTTTTTT NA TRBV7-9 NA TRBJ1-4
CASSQLQNTEQFF TGTGCCAGCAGCCAACTCCAGAATACTGAGCAGTTCTTC NA TRBV16 NA TRBJ2-1
CASSPAGQGSAYEQYF TGTGCCAGCAGTCCTGCGGGACAGGGAAGCGCCTACGAGCAGTACTTC TRBD1 TRBV27 few TRBJ2-7
CASSARRGATYEQYF TGTGCCAGCAGTGCCCGGCGGGGAGCCACCTACGAGCAGTACTTC NA TRBV28 NA TRBJ2-7
CAWDRGSYEQYF TGTGCCTGGGACAGGGGCTCCTACGAGCAGTACTTC TRBD1 TRBV30 NA TRBJ2-7
CASIADRGGEQYF TGTGCCAGTATCGCGGACAGGGGCGGCGAGCAGTACTTC TRBD1 TRBV19 NA TRBJ2-7
CASSLEGQGDSTPLHF TGTGCCAGCTCACTTGAGGGACAGGGGGACAGTACACCCCTCCACTTT TRBD1 TRBV18 NA TRBJ1-6
CASSPRRDSGELFF TGTGCCAGCAGCCCACGCCGGGACTCCGGGGAGCTGTTTTTT NA TRBV7-2 few TRBJ2-2
CASSFHLRQRTYEQYF TGTGCCAGCAGTTTCCACCTTCGACAGCGAACCTACGAGCAGTACTTC NA TRBV28 NA TRBJ2-7
CASSHPGQGLYGYTF TGCGCCAGCAGCCATCCGGGACAGGGTTTATATGGCTACACCTTC TRBD1 TRBV4-1 NA TRBJ1-2
CSVRQGYNSPLHF TGCAGCGTCAGACAGGGGTATAATTCACCCCTCCACTTT TRBD1 TRBV29-1 NA TRBJ1-6
CASSHGTGGREQFF TGTGCCAGCAGTCACGGGACAGGGGGACGTGAGCAGTTCTTC TRBD1 TRBV27 NA TRBJ2-1
CASRRTGSYEQYF TGTGCCAGTCGAAGAACAGGCTCCTACGAGCAGTACTTC NA TRBV19 few TRBJ2-7
CASRTRGGPYEQYF TGCGCCAGCAGGACGCGCGGGGGGCCGTACGAGCAGTACTTC TRBD2 TRBV5-1 few TRBJ2-7
CASSLRETQYF TGTGCCAGCAGTTTGAGGGAGACCCAGTACTTC NA TRBV28 few TRBJ2-5
CASRVVTSSYEQYF TGTGCCAGCAGAGTGGTAACTAGCTCCTACGAGCAGTACTTC NA TRBV2 NA TRBJ2-7
CATSRDLTSGSTDTQYF TGTGCCACCAGCAGAGATCTGACTAGCGGAAGCACAGATACGCAGTATTTT TRBD2 TRBV15 few TRBJ2-3
CASSKQGTTLDTEAFF TGTGCCAGCAGCAAGCAGGGGACTACTCTAGACACTGAAGCTTTCTTT NA TRBV11-3 NA TRBJ1-1
CSVVGGANTGELFF TGCAGCGTTGTGGGGGGTGCGAACACCGGGGAGCTGTTTTTT NA TRBV29-1 few TRBJ2-2
CASTRTSGGLTDTQYF TGTGCCAGCACCCGGACTAGCGGGGGGCTCACAGATACGCAGTATTTT TRBD2 TRBV6-6 NA TRBJ2-3
CSGSRHSVDEQFF TGCAGCGGATCCCGGCATAGCGTTGATGAGCAGTTCTTC NA TRBV29-1 few TRBJ2-1
CASTRELNTEAFF TGTGCCAGCACTCGTGAACTGAACACTGAAGCTTTCTTT NA TRBV6-5 NA TRBJ1-1
CASGAGGNYGYTF TGTGCTAGTGGAGCAGGTGGAAACTATGGCTACACCTTC NA TRBV12-5 few TRBJ1-2
CASSGDRGRYEQYF TGTGCCAGCAGTGGCGACAGGGGGCGGTACGAGCAGTACTTC TRBD1 TRBV2 NA TRBJ2-7
CASTAGSYNEQFF TGTGCCAGCACGGCAGGGTCCTACAATGAGCAGTTCTTC NA TRBV2 NA TRBJ2-1
CASSHPVGGEGGGELFF TGCGCCAGCAGCCACCCGGTGGGGGGCGAGGGTGGCGGGGAGCTGTTTTTT NA TRBV4-1 few TRBJ2-2
CASSSKGPNGYTF TGCGCCAGCAGCTCCAAGGGGCCTAATGGCTACACCTTC NA TRBV5-1 few TRBJ1-2
CAGALGFSSYNEQFF TGTGCCGGCGCCTTAGGATTCTCCTCCTACAATGAGCAGTTCTTC NA TRBV11-2 few TRBJ2-1
CASSHLTSGKETQYF TGCGCCAGCAGCCACCTGACTAGCGGGAAAGAGACCCAGTACTTC TRBD2 TRBV5-1 few TRBJ2-5
CASSDRGSTNEKLFF TGTGCCAGCAGTGACAGGGGGTCTACTAATGAAAAACTGTTTTTT TRBD1 TRBV2 NA TRBJ1-4
CASSSYATTGEGNVLTF TGCGCCAGCAGCTCCTATGCAACGACAGGGGAAGGCAACGTCCTGACTTTC TRBD1 TRBV5-1 few TRBJ2-6
CASSQVRGLAAGNEQFF TGCGCCAGCAGCCAAGTAAGGGGACTAGCGGCGGGCAATGAGCAGTTCTTC TRBD2 TRBV4-3 NA TRBJ2-1
CASSLLERINYGYTF TGTGCCAGCAGCTTGTTAGAACGGATTAACTATGGCTACACCTTC NA TRBV5-4 NA TRBJ1-2
CASRMGGGEETQYF TGCGCCAGCCGAATGGGGGGAGGTGAAGAGACCCAGTACTTC NA TRBV5-1 NA TRBJ2-5
CASSPPGTGVGDTQYF TGTGCCAGCAGTCCGCCCGGGACAGGTGTTGGTGATACGCAGTATTTT TRBD1 TRBV28 NA TRBJ2-3
CASSQRLAGGYETQYF TGTGCCAGCAGCCAAAGACTAGCGGGGGGTTATGAGACCCAGTACTTC TRBD2 TRBV14 NA TRBJ2-5
CATSRDGQGAQGGELFF TGTGCCACCAGCAGAGATGGCCAGGGGGCGCAGGGCGGGGAGCTGTTTTTT TRBD1 TRBV15 NA TRBJ2-2
CSAGAQDSKNIQYF TGCAGCGCGGGGGCACAGGATTCCAAAAACATTCAGTACTTC NA TRBV29-1 few TRBJ2-4
CASSLGAPVLGSYNSPLHF TGTGCCAGCAGTTTAGGAGCCCCAGTTCTAGGCTCCTATAATTCACCCCTCCACTTT NA TRBV27 NA TRBJ1-6
CSVGVETQYF TGCAGCGTTGGGGTGGAGACCCAGTACTTC NA TRBV29-1 few TRBJ2-5
CASSLTLGTYEQYF TGTGCCAGCAGCTTAACGCTGGGAACCTACGAGCAGTACTTC NA TRBV7-9 few TRBJ2-7
CASSLAGQGAGRNYGYTF TGTGCCAGCAGCTTAGCGGGACAGGGGGCAGGAAGAAACTATGGCTACACCTTC TRBD1 TRBV7-9 NA TRBJ1-2
CASSIAGNQPQHF TGTGCCAGTAGTATAGCGGGGAATCAGCCCCAGCATTTT NA TRBV19 few TRBJ1-5
CASSLEHLYNEQFF TGTGCCAGCAGCTTAGAACACCTCTACAATGAGCAGTTCTTC NA TRBV7-2 NA TRBJ2-1
CASSVGTAGLSGYTF TGTGCCAGCAGCGTAGGAACAGCGGGACTGAGTGGCTACACCTTC NA TRBV9 few TRBJ1-2
CASSLFFGADEKLFF TGCGCCAGCAGCTTGTTTTTCGGGGCAGATGAAAAACTGTTTTTT NA TRBV5-1 few TRBJ1-4
CASSSSPQGANGYTF TGTGCCAGCAGCTCCTCCCCCCAGGGGGCGAATGGCTACACCTTC TRBD1 TRBV7-2 few TRBJ1-2
CAWSVGDSSGNTIYF TGTGCCTGGAGTGTAGGGGACAGCTCTGGAAACACCATATATTTT TRBD1 TRBV30 NA TRBJ1-3
CASSGGQTRYGYTF TGTGCCAGCAGCGGCGGACAGACCCGCTATGGCTACACCTTC NA TRBV7-2 few TRBJ1-2
CSEPGQGWGEQFF TGCAGCGAACCGGGACAGGGGTGGGGTGAGCAGTTCTTC TRBD1 TRBV29-1 few TRBJ2-1
CAPRETYNEQFF TGTGCCCCAAGGGAAACCTACAATGAGCAGTTCTTC NA TRBV21-1 NA TRBJ2-1
CSAAPGYEQYF TGCAGTGCTGCCCCAGGGTACGAGCAGTACTTC NA TRBV20-1 NA TRBJ2-7
CASTPDRGNIQYF TGTGCCAGCACTCCGGACAGGGGTAACATTCAGTACTTC TRBD1 TRBV6-5 NA TRBJ2-4
CASSLDGGATGELFF TGCGCCAGCAGCCTCGACGGGGGTGCCACCGGGGAGCTGTTTTTT NA TRBV4-3 few TRBJ2-2
CASSQDEGTQYF TGTGCCAGCAGCCAAGACGAAGGTACGCAGTATTTT NA TRBV4-2 few TRBJ2-3
CASSYSRDTGELFF TGTGCCAGCAGTTACTCGAGGGACACCGGGGAGCTGTTTTTT NA TRBV6-6 few TRBJ2-2
CASSLALSGRYNEQFF TGTGCCAGCAGCTTAGCGCTGAGCGGGAGGTACAATGAGCAGTTCTTC TRBD2 TRBV7-2 few TRBJ2-1
CASSQDRQGGRSTDTQYF TGCGCCAGCAGCCAAGATAGGCAGGGGGGCCGGAGTACAGATACGCAGTATTTT NA TRBV4-3 few TRBJ2-3